This TCR beta chain came from a study of cytomegalovirus exposure and HLA in healthy donors. General observations from the study: According to the study, 180 or so TCR beta chains were cytomegalovirus-associated. CMV serostatus was the sole immune exposure data available. The dataset shows that most TCR sequences were rare, while some public TCRs occurred in many donors.

In regard to this clone: Its antigen is unidentified.

Researchers ran the PCR with 60 Vbeta and 13 Jbeta primers. The data were produced by immunoSEQ multiplex PCR, yet TCRdb's version contains in-frame clones alone and is incomplete. This specimen shows 200,000 to 250,000 clones; the ten leading clones hold roughly 1.1%. The TCR originated in a girl aged 2 to 9 in good health and CMV-seropositive. Material for sequencing was PBMCs.

CDR3 protein: CASSADWGTEAFF. In DNA form, the CDR3 reads TGTGCCAGCAGCGCGGACTGGGGCACTGAAGCTTTCTTT. The rearrangement uses TRBV7-9 and TRBJ1-1; no clear D gene. Germline V CDR1 and CDR2: SEHNR, FQNEAQ (reference sequence). Trimming removed 5 bases at V and 4 bases at J, with 11 bases between. The CDR3 totals 13 residues.